Following are 8 T cell receptor beta chains from one sample sequenced in a study of cytomegalovirus exposure and HLA in healthy donors. Primers: 60 Vbeta forward and 13 Jbeta reverse. TCRdb keeps only in-frame clones here, not all; method: immunoSEQ multiplex PCR. The sample yields fewer than 90,000 clones, 75% to 80% seen once. The sample taken for sequencing was PBMCs. The receptors shown here come from a female donor in good health and CMV-seronegative.

This clone was picked up a small number of times. V gene TRBV4-2 combines with J gene TRBJ1-1, with TRBD1 as a possible D gene (5 bases). Germline CDR1 is LGHNA and CDR2 is YNFKEQ. The V end lost 0 bases, the J end lost 1 base, and 9 bases lay between the germline ends. This CDR3 is 15 amino acids long. CDR3 nucleotide sequence: TGTGCCAGCAGCCAAGATGCGGGACGGAACACTGAAGCTTTCTTT. It translates to CASSQDAGRNTEAFF.

In DNA form, the CDR3 reads TGTGCCAGCAGTGTAGAAAGCTTCCGGACAGGGGGCTCCTACGAGCAGTACTTC. Translation gives CASSVESFRTGGSYEQYF. The V call is TRBV6-1, the J call TRBJ2-7; 10 bases map to TRBD1. V dropped 4 bases and J dropped 0; count of bases not matched to a gene: 12. This CDR3 comprises 18 residues. The germline V gene encodes CDR1 MNHNS and CDR2 SASEGT.

The J gene is TRBJ2-1, the V gene TRBV6-1, with D tentatively TRBD1 (6 bases). This CDR3 has 16 amino acids. Germline CDR1 reads MNHNS; CDR2 reads SASEGT. Trimming pared 4 bases from V and 5 bases from J, leaving 18 bases between. CDR3 loop: CASSALGLDSNNEQFF. In DNA, the CDR3 is TGTGCCAGCAGTGCCCTAGGTCTGGACAGCAACAATGAGCAGTTCTTC.

This clone is classed as medium-sized (0.01 to 0.1%). The V gene is TRBV27, the J gene TRBJ2-5; D not certain. The CDR3 consists of 14 residues. V dropped 3 bases and J dropped 2 bases, with 10 bases sitting between them. Germline CDR1 MNHEY, CDR2 SMNVEV (reference sequence). CDR3 loop: CASSFFGPQETQYF. As DNA, the CDR3 is TGTGCCAGCAGTTTCTTCGGTCCACAAGAGACCCAGTACTTC.

The chain uses TRBV27 and TRBJ2-7; weak D call: TRBD2 (6 bases). The germline V gene encodes CDR1 MNHEY and CDR2 SMNVEV (reference sequence). The CDR3 consists of 13 residues. V lost 8 bases, J lost 0 bases, and 11 bases lay in between. The CDR3 region is CASVGGLSYEQYF. CDR3 DNA: TGTGCCAGCGTTGGGGGACTCTCCTACGAGCAGTACTTC.

V gene TRBV6-1 combines with J gene TRBJ1-2, with D maybe TRBD1 (5 bases). Trimming took off 4 bases at V and 3 bases at J, with 12 bases between the two ends. This CDR3 spans 14 amino acids. The V gene's germline CDR1 is MNHNS and CDR2 SASEGT. The CDR3 DNA reads as TGTGCCAGCAGTGGAGACAGCTCCTACTATGGCTACACCTTC. Translation gives CASSGDSSYYGYTF.

The chain couples TRBV28 to TRBJ1-1; 8 bases are shared with TRBD1. Germline CDR1 and CDR2: MDHEN and SYDVKM. V trimming: 6 bases; J trimming: 12 bases; junction bases outside the gene matches: 6. CDR3 size: 11 residues. DNA for the CDR3: TGTGCCAGCAGGAGGACAGGGAAAACTTTCTTT. Protein sequence: CASRRTGKTFF.

For the CDR3, the DNA is TGTGCCAGCAGCCCGGACAAGGCTAACTATGGCTACACCTTC. Protein sequence: CASSPDKANYGYTF. The chain recombines TRBV5-4 with TRBJ1-2, with a weak D call TRBD1 (5 bases). CDR3 length: 14 residues. Germline CDR1 SGHNT, CDR2 YYREEE (reference sequence). The V and J ends lost 4 bases and 0 bases respectively, with 10 bases between them. Full variable domain (rest looked up from reference TRBV5-4 and TRBJ1-2): ETGVTQSPTHLIKTRGQQVTLRCSSQSGHNTVSWYQQALGQGPQFIFQYYREEENGRGNFPPRFSGLQFPNYSSELNVNALELDDSALYLCASSPDKANYGYTFGSGTRLTVV.